This T cell receptor (beta chain) was recorded in a study of memory CD4+ T cells and cytomegalovirus serostatus. Study background: Of the healthy Belgian adults, several were CMV seropositive and approximately 25 seronegative.

This clone showed up just a few times. Its antigen remains unidentified. The sort gate was single viable CD3+CD4+CD8-CD45RO+ cells for memory CD4+ T cells. After thawing, CD4+ T cells were positively selected. Study results and limitations: The CMV-associated TCR signature appears largely within the CD4+ memory repertoire.

This table comes from immunoSEQ multiplex PCR, and its TCRdb copy is limited to in-frame clones, with some not included. Here the sample spans about 60,000 clones, about 70% being singletons. Trimming removed 6 bases from V and 4 bases from J; junction bases left unmatched: 9. The CDR3 extends over 15 amino acids. Germline V gene sequence: CDR1 SNHLY, CDR2 FYNNEI. This sequence joins TRBV2 and TRBJ2-3; TRBD2 agrees at 8 bases. Sequencing was carried out using memory CD4+ T cells from blood. The TCR was taken from an adult in good health and CMV-seropositive. This CDR3 is CASRISGMGADTQYF. The CDR3 DNA reads as TGTGCCAGCAGAATTAGCGGGATGGGAGCAGATACGCAGTATTTT. The full variable domain, with the rest looked up from reference TRBV2 and TRBJ2-3, is EPEVTQTPSHQVTQMGQEVILRCVPISNHLYFYWYRQILGQKVEFLVSFYNNEISEKSEIFDDQFSVERPDGSNFTLKIRSTKLEDSAMYFCASRISGMGADTQYFGPGTRLTVL.